These T cell receptor beta chains were read from a single sample in a study of CD8+CD57+ T cells in acquired aplastic anemia. In TCRdb, the reads were re-called with MiXCR into one record per CDR3 protein. The sample has roughly 160,000 distinct CDR3 sequences; about 64% are singletons. The sequenced sample consisted of sorted CD4+, CD8+, or CD8+CD57+ T cells (not recorded which) from PBMCs. These receptors all come from a human donor with aplastic anemia. Each CDR3 is given with its conserved first and last residue. The D gene is left open where the match is weak. Expanded clones are given a class, and other clones once, few, many or no size at all.

j_call v_call d_call clone_size cdr3_nt cdr3_aa
TRBJ1-1 TRBV19 . . TGTGCCAGTAGTTCGGTCAGGGGCACTGAAGCTTTCTTT CASSSVRGTEAFF
TRBJ2-7 TRBV20-1 TRBD2 . TGCAGTGCTAGAGGGCTAGCGGGAGCTGCATCGGACGAGCAGTACTTC CSARGLAGAASDEQYF
TRBJ2-7 TRBV25-1 TRBD1 . TGTGCCAGCAGTGGATACAGGGGGACCAACTCCTACGAGCAGTACTTC CASSGYRGTNSYEQYF
TRBJ2-7 TRBV24-1 . . TGTGCCACCTTCGCTCGGGCGACTAAGGTATCCTACGAGCAGTACTTC CATFARATKVSYEQYF
TRBJ1-3 TRBV6-6 . once TGTGCCAGCAGTGGGGGGGACATCTCTGGAAACACCATATATTTT CASSGGDISGNTIYF
TRBJ1-1 TRBV7-9 . . TGTGCCAGCAGCTTAGCGGCGGAAGCTTTCTTT CASSLAAEAFF
TRBJ2-3 TRBV7-2 . . TGTGCCAGTAGCCCCACAGCAGATACGCAGTATTTT CASSPTADTQYF
TRBJ2-7 TRBV24-1 TRBD1 many TGTGCCACCAGTGACCCGGGACAGGGGGTAAACGAGCAGTACTTC CATSDPGQGVNEQYF
TRBJ2-2 TRBV10-3 . . TGTGCCAACACGGACAGTCTCAACACCGGGGAGCTGTTTTTT CANTDSLNTGELFF
TRBJ2-1 TRBV7-9 . . TGTGCCAGCAGCATCCAACCCACTAGCTATGAGCAGTTCTTC CASSIQPTSYEQFF
TRBJ1-5 TRBV7-2 TRBD1 . TGTGCCAGCAGCCTAACCCTTACAGGGGTCGGCAATCAGCCCCAGCATTTT CASSLTLTGVGNQPQHF
TRBJ1-1 TRBV7-2 . few TGTGCCAGCAATGTGTGGGGTATGAACACTGAAGCTTTCTTT CASNVWGMNTEAFF
TRBJ2-7 TRBV5-5 TRBD2 . TGTGCCAGCAGCTTGGGCGGGAGGGACGAGCAGTACTTC CASSLGGRDEQYF
TRBJ2-7 TRBV7-2 . few TGTGCCAGCAGCTTAGGTAGACAATCCTACGAGCAGTACTTC CASSLGRQSYEQYF
TRBJ2-7 TRBV15 . few TGTGCCACCAGCAGAGAGGCGGACAGTTCCTACGAGCAGTACTTC CATSREADSSYEQYF
TRBJ1-1 TRBV14 . . TGTGCCAGCAGGCAGTTGGGTTCTGAAGCTTTCTTT CASRQLGSEAFF
TRBJ2-7 TRBV7-9 . . TGTGCCAGCAGCTTATTGGACTACGAGCAGTACTTC CASSLLDYEQYF
TRBJ2-3 TRBV20-1 TRBD2 . TGCAGTGCTAGAGATCTAGCGGGCTTGGCTACGCAGTATTTT CSARDLAGLATQYF
TRBJ1-4 TRBV6-1 . . TGTGCCAGCCAAGACAGGAGGGGTGAAAAACTGTTTTTT CASQDRRGEKLFF
TRBJ1-2 TRBV19 . . TGTGCCAGTAGTCGACAGGCTAGCTTCTATGGCTACACCTTC CASSRQASFYGYTF
TRBJ2-1 TRBV24-1 TRBD2 . TGTGCCACCAGTGGCCCTACTAGCGGGCCATTCCCCTACAATGAGCAGTTCTTC CATSGPTSGPFPYNEQFF
TRBJ1-1 TRBV20-1 . . TGCAGTGCGAGGGCCCAACATAAGGCGAACACTGAAGCTTTCTTT CSARAQHKANTEAFF